The rows below give T cell receptor beta chains drawn from one sample of a study of early T cells in non-severe SARS-CoV-2 infection. One entry per CDR3 protein results from TCRdb running MiXCR on the 5' RACE reads. The data hold about 58,000 distinct CDR3 sequences, with 9.5% to 15% observed a single time. What was sequenced was whole blood. These receptors were obtained from an adult who was a healthcare worker with PCR-confirmed SARS-CoV-2 infection or an uninfected control (not recorded which). CDR3s include the opening cysteine and the closing phenylalanine or tryptophan. The D gene is left open where the match is weak. Clone size is shown for a subset of rows, as once, few, many or a class of expanded clone.

>TRBV27|TRBJ2-1|TRBD2|few
TGTGCCAGCAGTTTAGGGACTAGCGGCGGCAATGAGCAGTTCTTC
CASSLGTSGGNEQFF
>TRBV18|TRBJ1-5|-|few
TGTGCCAGCTCACCCCAGGATTTCAATCAGCCCCAGCATTTT
CASSPQDFNQPQHF
>TRBV5-1|TRBJ2-1|TRBD1|many
TGCGCCAGCAGCTTGGCCATGGGACAGGGATACAATGAGCAGTTCTTC
CASSLAMGQGYNEQFF
>TRBV29-1|TRBJ1-2|-|few
TGCAGCGTTGAAGAATCCTACGGCTACACCTTC
CSVEESYGYTF
>TRBV19|TRBJ1-3|-|many
TGTGCCAGTAGTCCAACGGTCTCTGGAAACACCATATATTTT
CASSPTVSGNTIYF
>TRBV27|TRBJ1-2|-|-
TGTGCCAGCAGTTTGAAGGTTGGTTCTGTTGGCTACACCTTC
CASSLKVGSVGYTF
>TRBV28|TRBJ2-7|-|many
TGTGCCAGCAGTTCCTCGAGCTCCTACGAGCAGTACTTC
CASSSSSSYEQYF
>TRBV18|TRBJ2-4|TRBD2|-
TGTGCCAGCTCACCGGTAGCGGGAACTTTAGCCAAAAACATTCAGTACTTC
CASSPVAGTLAKNIQYF
>TRBV7-2|TRBJ2-1|TRBD2|-
TGTGCCAGCAGCCTACCGACTAGCGGGACCGAGCAGTTCTTC
CASSLPTSGTEQFF
>TRBV5-5|TRBJ1-2|-|-
TGTGCCAGCAGCTTGGGGGCAGGGGCGCAAACTTACTATGGCTACACCTTC
CASSLGAGAQTYYGYTF
>TRBV27|TRBJ2-7|-|few
TGTGCCAGCAGTTTATTCGCCGGGGCGATAAACGAGCAGTACTTC
CASSLFAGAINEQYF
>TRBV2|TRBJ2-3|TRBD2|-
TGTGCCAGCAGTGCTGCCCCCAGCGGGAGCGCAGATACGCAGTATTTT
CASSAAPSGSADTQYF
>TRBV3-1|TRBJ2-1|-|many
TGTGCCAGCAGCCAAGCCGTCAATGAGCAGTTCTTC
CASSQAVNEQFF
>TRBV20-1|TRBJ2-2|TRBD2|many
TGCAGTGCTACCGCTCAGCCCCGGACGGGAGGGCCCTCTGTGGATACCGGGGAGCTGTTTTTT
CSATAQPRTGGPSVDTGELFF
>TRBV7-8|TRBJ1-5|-|many
TGTGCCAGCAGCCCAAGGGTACTCGAACAGCCCCAGCATTTT
CASSPRVLEQPQHF
>TRBV19|TRBJ2-1|TRBD2|many
TGTGCCAGTACCACTGGACTAGCGGGGCACAATGAGCAGTTCTTC
CASTTGLAGHNEQFF
>TRBV7-9|TRBJ2-1|TRBD2|-
TGTGCCAGCAGCGTACTAGCGGACAATGAGCAGTTCTTC
CASSVLADNEQFF
>TRBV27|TRBJ2-1|TRBD2|-
TGTGCCAGCAGACATCGCCGGGACTACCGGGCCAATGAGCAGTTCTTC
CASRHRRDYRANEQFF
>TRBV5-1|TRBJ1-3|-|few
TGCGCCAGCAGCTTGGTACAGGGTCTCTCTGGAAACACCATATATTTT
CASSLVQGLSGNTIYF
>TRBV28|TRBJ2-1|-|-
TGTGCCAGCAGTCTAGCTATCTCGTCTAGGAGTGAGCAGTTCTTC
CASSLAISSRSEQFF
>TRBV11-1|TRBJ1-1|-|many
TGTGCCAGCAGCTTACAGGGAGGTATCAACACTGAAGCTTTCTTT
CASSLQGGINTEAFF
>TRBV6-2/TRBV6-3|TRBJ2-1|-|few
TGTGCCAGCAGTTACTCTGGGGAGCAGTTCTTC
CASSYSGEQFF
>TRBV7-9|TRBJ2-5|TRBD1|-
TGTGCCAGCAGCCGGGACAGCGAAAGAGAGACCCAGTACTTC
CASSRDSERETQYF
>TRBV28|TRBJ1-2|-|few
TGTGCCAGCAGTTTGAGTCCGGGGATCTATGGCTACACCTTC
CASSLSPGIYGYTF
>TRBV9|TRBJ2-1|-|-
TGTGCCAGCAGCATTGGAGGGCAAGGTTACAATGAGCAGTTCTTC
CASSIGGQGYNEQFF
>TRBV4-2|TRBJ2-3|-|-
TGTGCCAGCAGCCAAGGGGAACTAGCCCCGGGGGATACGCAGTATTTT
CASSQGELAPGDTQYF